This T cell receptor beta chain was identified during a study of blood T cells in healthy people across ages. The draw of peripheral blood yielded ten milliliters from each donor. Total RNA was extracted at no less than 5 micrograms per sample. Next came a second PCR, run for about 6 to 12 cycles, which used a sample-barcoded 5' primer along with a J-beta primer mix. TCRdb reprocessed the 5' RACE reads via MiXCR and lists one record per CDR3 protein. This table has about 1.8 million distinct CDR3 sequences, around 50% appearing once. V dropped 1 base and J dropped 5; count of bases not matched to a gene: 6. The germline V gene has CDR1 SGHTA and CDR2 FQGNSA. The CDR3 runs 16 residues.

The chain is built from TRBV7-2 and TRBJ2-1; 9 bases line up with TRBD2. The origin of this receptor is a woman aged 40 to 50 in good health. Material: blood. CDR3 bases: TGTGCCAGCAGCTTAGGTCCAGCGGGGGGTCACAATGAGCAGTTCTTC. The encoded protein is CASSLGPAGGHNEQFF.